The rows below give T cell receptor beta chains drawn from one sample of a study of blood T cell repertoires in COVID-19. Method: immunoSEQ multiplex PCR; TCRdb's copy keeps in-frame clones and lacks some. The table includes roughly 570,000 clones, roughly 89% detected once. Sequencing was done on a sample of peripheral blood. The receptors were sampled from a woman aged 50 to 65 with COVID-19, enrolled during active disease. Each CDR3 is given with its conserved first and last residue. The order of the fields is V gene, J gene, clone size, D gene, CDR3 protein, CDR3 DNA. A D gene is named only where the DNA matches it firmly. Clone size is not always given. Where it is, it says once, few, many or a class for expanded clones.

v_call: TRBV12-3/TRBV12-4; j_call: TRBJ1-2; clone_size: .; d_call: .; cdr3_aa: CASSTQGEGYTF; cdr3_nt: TGTGCCAGCAGTACACAGGGTGAGGGCTACACCTTC
v_call: TRBV27; j_call: TRBJ2-1; clone_size: .; d_call: TRBD1; cdr3_aa: CASMTGDNNEQFF; cdr3_nt: TGTGCCAGCATGACAGGGGACAACAATGAGCAGTTCTTC
v_call: TRBV12-5; j_call: TRBJ2-1; clone_size: .; d_call: .; cdr3_aa: CASGFRTGLGGYNEQFF; cdr3_nt: TGTGCTAGTGGTTTCCGGACAGGGTTGGGGGGGTACAATGAGCAGTTCTTC
v_call: TRBV7-2; j_call: TRBJ2-3; clone_size: .; d_call: .; cdr3_aa: CASSSPRVGTDTQYF; cdr3_nt: TGTGCCAGCAGCTCGCCTCGGGTGGGCACAGATACGCAGTATTTT
v_call: TRBV11-2; j_call: TRBJ2-7; clone_size: .; d_call: .; cdr3_aa: CASSLSGLYEQYF; cdr3_nt: TGTGCCAGCAGCTTGTCAGGACTTTACGAGCAGTACTTC
v_call: TRBV11-3; j_call: TRBJ2-7; clone_size: .; d_call: .; cdr3_aa: CASSLVFGQNYEQYF; cdr3_nt: TGTGCCAGCAGCCTAGTCTTTGGACAGAACTACGAGCAGTACTTC
v_call: TRBV24-1; j_call: TRBJ2-7; clone_size: .; d_call: .; cdr3_aa: CATSDRRGSRGEQYF; cdr3_nt: TGTGCCACCAGTGATCGTCGGGGGTCAAGGGGCGAGCAGTACTTC
v_call: TRBV5-8; j_call: TRBJ2-5; clone_size: .; d_call: .; cdr3_aa: CASSFPGETQYF; cdr3_nt: TGTGCCAGCAGCTTTCCGGGGGAGACCCAGTACTTC
v_call: TRBV3-1/TRBV3-2; j_call: TRBJ2-6; clone_size: .; d_call: .; cdr3_aa: CASSQPPGGGANVLTF; cdr3_nt: TGTGCCAGCAGCCAGCCGCCGGGTGGTGGGGCCAACGTCCTGACTTTC
v_call: TRBV24-1; j_call: TRBJ1-5; clone_size: .; d_call: .; cdr3_aa: CATSGGKSSNQPQHF; cdr3_nt: TGTGCCACCAGTGGCGGTAAATCTAGCAATCAGCCCCAGCATTTT
v_call: TRBV5-4; j_call: TRBJ2-5; clone_size: .; d_call: TRBD1; cdr3_aa: CASSDGQVQETQYF; cdr3_nt: TGTGCCAGCAGCGACGGACAGGTCCAAGAGACCCAGTACTTC
v_call: TRBV11-1; j_call: TRBJ2-3; clone_size: .; d_call: .; cdr3_aa: CASSFQGGDTQYF; cdr3_nt: TGTGCCAGCAGCTTTCAGGGAGGAGATACGCAGTATTTT
v_call: TRBV11-3; j_call: TRBJ1-1; clone_size: few; d_call: TRBD1; cdr3_aa: CASSLGGTGDTEAFF; cdr3_nt: TGTGCCAGCAGCCTCGGGGGGACAGGGGACACTGAAGCTTTCTTT
v_call: TRBV10-3; j_call: TRBJ2-5; clone_size: .; d_call: TRBD1; cdr3_aa: CAIRGQIQETQYF; cdr3_nt: TGTGCCATCAGGGGACAGATCCAAGAGACCCAGTACTTC
v_call: TRBV6-5; j_call: TRBJ1-2; clone_size: .; d_call: .; cdr3_aa: CASSYSTGVNYGYTF; cdr3_nt: TGTGCCAGCAGTTACTCGACAGGAGTGAACTATGGCTACACCTTC
v_call: TRBV18; j_call: TRBJ2-1; clone_size: .; d_call: .; cdr3_aa: CASSPGTLNEQFF; cdr3_nt: TGTGCCAGCTCTCCCGGGACTCTCAATGAGCAGTTCTTC
v_call: TRBV6-5; j_call: TRBJ1-2; clone_size: .; d_call: TRBD1; cdr3_aa: CASREGQGLPYGYTF; cdr3_nt: TGTGCCAGCAGGGAGGGACAGGGCCTCCCCTATGGCTACACCTTC
v_call: TRBV6-1; j_call: TRBJ1-5; clone_size: .; d_call: .; cdr3_aa: CASSEAGGIGQPQHF; cdr3_nt: TGTGCCAGCAGTGAAGCGGGGGGTATCGGTCAGCCCCAGCATTTT
v_call: TRBV10-3; j_call: TRBJ1-1; clone_size: .; d_call: TRBD1; cdr3_aa: CAISEGTGRTEAFF; cdr3_nt: TGTGCCATCAGTGAGGGGACAGGGAGGACTGAAGCTTTCTTT
v_call: TRBV5-1; j_call: TRBJ2-2; clone_size: .; d_call: TRBD1; cdr3_aa: CASSLGQGGTGELFF; cdr3_nt: TGCGCCAGCAGCTTGGGACAGGGTGGAACCGGGGAGCTGTTTTTT
v_call: TRBV30; j_call: TRBJ2-7; clone_size: .; d_call: TRBD2; cdr3_aa: CAWKLAGGTYEQYF; cdr3_nt: TGTGCCTGGAAATTGGCGGGGGGGACCTACGAGCAGTACTTC
v_call: TRBV7-2; j_call: TRBJ1-1; clone_size: .; d_call: .; cdr3_aa: CASSSFQGTEAFF; cdr3_nt: TGTGCCAGCAGCTCCTTCCAGGGCACTGAAGCTTTCTTT
v_call: TRBV2; j_call: TRBJ1-1; clone_size: .; d_call: .; cdr3_aa: CASSERGTEAFF; cdr3_nt: TGTGCCAGCAGTGAGAGGGGGACTGAAGCTTTCTTT
v_call: TRBV6-4; j_call: TRBJ2-7; clone_size: once; d_call: .; cdr3_aa: CASFRGPTYEQYF; cdr3_nt: TGTGCCAGCTTCAGAGGGCCAACCTACGAGCAGTACTTC
v_call: TRBV7-2; j_call: TRBJ2-3; clone_size: .; d_call: .; cdr3_aa: CASSLARGNTDTQYF; cdr3_nt: TGTGCCAGCAGCTTAGCCAGGGGAAACACAGATACGCAGTATTTT
v_call: TRBV6-1; j_call: TRBJ1-2; clone_size: .; d_call: .; cdr3_aa: CASSEAIGSDGYTF; cdr3_nt: TGTGCCAGCAGTGAGGCTATAGGGAGCGATGGCTACACCTTC
v_call: TRBV10-3; j_call: TRBJ2-3; clone_size: .; d_call: TRBD2; cdr3_aa: CAISGEGADTQYF; cdr3_nt: TGTGCCATCAGTGGGGAGGGCGCAGATACGCAGTATTTT
v_call: TRBV6-5; j_call: TRBJ2-5; clone_size: .; d_call: .; cdr3_aa: CASSRTLQETQYF; cdr3_nt: TGTGCCAGCAGTCGGACACTTCAAGAGACCCAGTACTTC
v_call: TRBV6-5; j_call: TRBJ1-4; clone_size: .; d_call: .; cdr3_aa: CASMEGLANEKLFF; cdr3_nt: TGTGCCAGCATGGAGGGGCTGGCTAATGAAAAACTGTTTTTT
v_call: TRBV6-1; j_call: TRBJ2-7; clone_size: .; d_call: .; cdr3_aa: CASGGAGYEQYF; cdr3_nt: TGTGCCAGCGGGGGGGCGGGGTACGAGCAGTACTTC
v_call: TRBV5-1; j_call: TRBJ2-2; clone_size: once; d_call: .; cdr3_aa: CASSLDSGATGELFF; cdr3_nt: TGCGCCAGCAGCCTCGACAGTGGGGCCACCGGGGAGCTGTTTTTT